This T cell receptor (beta chain) was profiled in a study of blood T cell repertoires in COVID-19. Ten or more counts support this clone. CDR1 MNHEY and CDR2 SVGEGT come from the germline V gene. The CDR3 runs to 15 residues. V shed 6 bases, J shed 8 bases, and the junction held 5 bases outside the gene matches. Sequencing used immunoSEQ multiplex PCR; TCRdb keeps in-frame clones, though not all of them. The table lists approximately 330,000 clones, 80% to 90% of them singletons. What was sequenced was peripheral blood. The receptor was derived from a man in his thirties or forties with COVID-19, enrolled during active disease. This chain uses TRBV6-2 or TRBV6-3 with TRBJ2-1; TRBD2 matches 15 bases. The CDR3 coding sequence is TGTGCCAGCAGCCGGACTAGCGGGGGGGCGGATGAGCAGTTCTTC. Translating gives CASSRTSGGADEQFF.